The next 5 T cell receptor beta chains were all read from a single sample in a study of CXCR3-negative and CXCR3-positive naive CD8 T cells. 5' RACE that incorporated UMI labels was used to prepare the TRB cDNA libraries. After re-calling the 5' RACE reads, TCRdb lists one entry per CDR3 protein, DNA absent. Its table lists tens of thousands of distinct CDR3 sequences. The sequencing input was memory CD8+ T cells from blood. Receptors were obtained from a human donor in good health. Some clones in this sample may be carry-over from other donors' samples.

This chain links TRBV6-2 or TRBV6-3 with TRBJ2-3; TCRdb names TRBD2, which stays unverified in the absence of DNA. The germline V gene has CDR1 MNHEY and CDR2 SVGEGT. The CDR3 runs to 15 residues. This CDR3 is CASSLRGDPTDTQYF.

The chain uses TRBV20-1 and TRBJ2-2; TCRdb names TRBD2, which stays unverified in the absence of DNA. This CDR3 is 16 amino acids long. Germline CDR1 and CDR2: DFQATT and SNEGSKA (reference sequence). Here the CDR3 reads CSARDYERENTGELFF.

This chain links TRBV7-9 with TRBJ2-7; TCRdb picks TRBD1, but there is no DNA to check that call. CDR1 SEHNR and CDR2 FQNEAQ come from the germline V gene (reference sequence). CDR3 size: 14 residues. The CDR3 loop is CASNPTEGSYEQYF. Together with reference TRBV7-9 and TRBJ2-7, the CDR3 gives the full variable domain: DTGVSQNPRHKITKRGQNVTFRCDPISEHNRLYWYRQTLGQGPEFLTYFQNEAQLEKSRLLSDRFSAERPKGSFSTLEIQRTEQGDSAMYLCASNPTEGSYEQYFGPGTRLTVT.

The CDR3 sequence is CASSAGASHEKLFF. The V call is TRBV5-4, the J call TRBJ1-4; lacking DNA, the TRBD1 call made by TCRdb goes unchecked. The germline V gene has CDR1 SGHNT and CDR2 YYREEE (reference sequence). The CDR3 totals 14 residues. The full variable domain, rest sourced from reference TRBV5-4 and TRBJ1-4, is ETGVTQSPTHLIKTRGQQVTLRCSSQSGHNTVSWYQQALGQGPQFIFQYYREEENGRGNFPPRFSGLQFPNYSSELNVNALELDDSALYLCASSAGASHEKLFFGSGTQLSVL.

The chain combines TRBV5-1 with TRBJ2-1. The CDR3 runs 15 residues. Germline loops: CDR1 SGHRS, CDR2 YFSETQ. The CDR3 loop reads CASSLSGRSYNEQFF. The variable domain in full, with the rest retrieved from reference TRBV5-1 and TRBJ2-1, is KAGVTQTPRYLIKTRGQQVTLSCSPISGHRSVSWYQQTPGQGLQFLFEYFSETQRNKGNFPGRFSGRQFSNSRSEMNVSTLELGDSALYLCASSLSGRSYNEQFFGPGTRLTVL.